This T cell receptor (beta chain) was identified during a study of beta chain features in type 1 diabetes. This clone was seen more than once but under ten times. Its target is not known. Sorting produced populations that all topped 98% purity. Study observations and caveats: Insertions were fewer and deletions more numerous at VDJ junctions in type 1 diabetes patients. In every one of the four CD4+ subsets, TCRB CDR3s were moderately but significantly shorter in Type 1 diabetes patients.

The entirety of the isolated RNA underwent reverse transcription, so expressed TCRB transcripts were sequenced. TCRdb keeps only in-frame clones here, not all; method: immunoSEQ multiplex PCR. Of 200,000 to 250,000 clones in the sample, over 7.5% are singletons; the top ten hold about 0.03%. The receptor was isolated from a young woman in good health. The sample consisted of naive CD4+ T cells from blood.

The CDR3 spells CSVKGDRNTEAFF. The CDR3, as DNA: TGCAGCGTGAAGGGGGACCGGAACACTGAAGCTTTCTTT. V gene TRBV29-1 combines with J gene TRBJ1-1, with TRBD1 as a possible D gene (6 bases). Trimming took off 6 bases at V and 1 base at J, with 12 bases between the two ends. The CDR3 is made up of 13 amino acids. Germline assignment: CDR1 SQVTM and CDR2 ANQGSEA.